This is a list of T cell receptor beta chains from one sample in a study of patients and donors after allogeneic stem cell transplantation. MiXCR, run by TCRdb on the RT-PCR reads, gives a single entry per CDR3 protein. Found here are hundreds of thousands of distinct CDR3 sequences, 16% of them singletons; the top ten hold just over 7%. Source material: blood, either unsorted or a sorted T cell fraction (not recorded which). The source is a human donor who was either an allogeneic HSCT recipient or a stem cell or donor lymphocyte infusion donor (not recorded which). It is not recorded whose cells these are; they may come from a transplant donor. The conserved cysteine and the conserved F or W are not part of the CDR3 here. A D gene is named only where the DNA matches it firmly. Clone size is given for some rows only: seen once, a few or many times, or a class if the clone is expanded.

>few|TRBJ1-4|TRBV6-1|-
ASSRGLELF
>few|TRBJ2-3|TRBV5-1|-
ASSSREGSFPSTDTQY
>-|TRBJ2-2|TRBV19|-
ASSDMLLTGELF
>few|TRBJ1-1|TRBV7-9|TRBD1
ASSFGQGAAEAF
>many|TRBJ2-1|TRBV28|-
ASSRGSTYNEQF
>few|TRBJ1-2|TRBV12-5|TRBD1
ASAGQGAYGYT
>-|TRBJ1-2|TRBV18|TRBD1
ASSPTTGGPGYT
>few|TRBJ1-3|TRBV5-1|-
ASSLEGGGRNTIY
>few|TRBJ2-7|TRBV15|-
ATSRDRPAEQY
>-|TRBJ2-7|TRBV10-3|TRBD1
ATAPDRGFHEQY
>-|TRBJ2-5|TRBV5-8|TRBD2
ASSLLGTSGAQETQY
>-|TRBJ2-2|TRBV24-1|-
ATGGGKNTGELF
>-|TRBJ2-7|TRBV6-2/TRBV6-3|TRBD2
ASSYFGLAGANEQY
>few|TRBJ2-7|TRBV5-6|-
ASSPLGGGRSSYEQY